This TCR beta chain came from a study of T cells in Graves' hyperthyroidism and ophthalmopathy. CDR1 is MGHRA, CDR2 YSYEKL, per germline. CDR3 length equals 14 residues. Trimming took 8 bases from V and 2 from J, leaving 12 bases between them. Amplification yielded TCR beta CDR3 regions, with RNA transcripts as the source. Initially, a first-round RT-PCR of the TCR CDR3 employed the HTBI primer set. TCRdb fed the multiplex PCR reads into MiXCR, producing one record per CDR3 protein. The sample shows under 400,000 distinct CDR3 sequences, 15% to 20% of them seen only once. The specimen sequenced was blood. This chain links TRBV4-1 with TRBJ2-2; perhaps TRBD2 as D (5 bases). This receptor was obtained from a woman between 40 and 55 years old with Graves' ophthalmopathy. CDR3 amino acids: CASRPAENTGELFF. The CDR3 coding sequence is TGCGCCAGCCGCCCAGCGGAAAACACCGGGGAGCTGTTTTTT.